One and the same sample provided the 10 T cell receptor beta chains below, sequenced in a study of CD8 T cells in Susac syndrome. RNA amounts of about 0.5 to 1 ug underwent reverse transcription with random hexamers. From the immunoSEQ multiplex PCR reads, TCRdb called clonotypes with MiXCR, one entry per CDR3 protein. This table has 150,000 to 200,000 distinct CDR3 sequences, approximately 95% appearing once. Sequences were obtained from CD4+ T cells from PBMCs. The receptors were gathered from a human donor with multiple sclerosis.

This clonotype is a singleton in its sample. The V call is TRBV12-3 or TRBV12-4, the J call TRBJ2-5; D is uncertain. V lost 1 base, J lost 5 bases, and 5 bases lay in between. The CDR3 covers 12 residues. CDR3 in DNA: TGTGCCAGCAGTTTAGTTCGGGAGACCCAGTACTTC. Translating gives CASSLVRETQYF.

The gene calls are TRBV30 and TRBJ1-4; the D gene is possibly TRBD1 (5 bases). This CDR3 has 13 amino acids. Germline assignment: CDR1 GTSNPN and CDR2 SVGIG (reference sequence). V lost 2 bases and J lost 11, with 15 bases in between. The CDR3: CAWSSSDWGKLFF. CDR3 bases: TGTGCCTGGAGTTCTTCCGATTGGGGGAAACTGTTTTTT.

The chain recombines TRBV7-2 with TRBJ1-4; D remains ambiguous. Trimming took off 5 bases at V and 3 bases at J, with 10 bases between the two ends. Germline V lookup: CDR1 SGHTA, CDR2 FQGNSA. The CDR3 is 14 residues long. The CDR3 DNA reads as TGTGCCAGCAGCGTAGGCTTAGCTAATGAAAAACTGTTTTTT. Residues: CASSVGLANEKLFF.

V is TRBV12-3 or TRBV12-4 and J is TRBJ2-1; no reliable D call. The CDR3 runs 12 residues. The V and J ends lost 10 bases and 6 bases respectively, with 13 bases between them. Here the CDR3 reads CANSDGLNEQFF. The CDR3 DNA reads as TGTGCCAATTCGGACGGCCTCAATGAGCAGTTCTTC.

J is TRBJ2-7 and V is TRBV29-1, with a tentative D call TRBD2 (5 bases). The CDR3 spans 12 residues. Deletions cut 6 bases from V and 7 bases from J, with 16 bases between. CDR1 and CDR2 (germline): SQVTM, ANQGSEA. CDR3 residues: CSVWGSGSEQYF. CDR3 sequence (DNA): TGCAGCGTGTGGGGATCGGGGTCTGAGCAGTACTTC.

The chain joins TRBV30 to TRBJ2-3, with 8 bases lining up with TRBD2. Looked up from germline, CDR1 is GTSNPN and CDR2 is SVGIG (reference sequence). The CDR3 totals 12 residues. The trim removed 3 bases at V and 10 bases at J, leaving 6 bases unmatched. In nucleotides, the CDR3 is TGTGCCTGGAGCGGGGGGGGCACCTCGCAGTATTTT. Residues: CAWSGGGTSQYF.

This sequence joins TRBV6-1 and TRBJ2-7; TRBD2 aligns across 13 bases. Germline values: CDR1 MNHNS, CDR2 SASEGT. The CDR3 spans 17 residues. V lost 5 bases, J lost 0 bases, and 7 bases stayed unmatched. The CDR3 coding sequence is TGTGCCAGCAGTCCAAGGACTAGCGGGAGAAACTCCTACGAGCAGTACTTC. Its translation is CASSPRTSGRNSYEQYF.

The rearrangement uses TRBV15 and TRBJ1-1; D gene unclear. The V end was cut by 8 bases, the J end by 2 bases, with 12 bases between. The CDR3 runs to 13 residues. Per the germline V gene, CDR1 is LNHNV and CDR2 is YYDKDF (reference sequence). The CDR3 DNA follows: TGTGCCACCCGAGGGCAGACAAACACTGAAGCTTTCTTT. As protein: CATRGQTNTEAFF.

The chain links TRBV12-3 or TRBV12-4 to TRBJ2-2; D uncertain. CDR3 length: 14 residues. V lost 6 bases and J 3 bases, leaving 11 bases between the germline ends. In DNA, the CDR3 is TGTGCCAGCAGGCGAGGAGTGGACACCGGGGAGCTGTTTTTT. Its protein product is CASRRGVDTGELFF.

The chain has TRBV20-1 and TRBJ2-7, with D tentatively TRBD1 or TRBD2 (5 bases each). Trimming left V 0 bases short and J 1 base short, with 10 bases between. The germline V gene encodes CDR1 DFQATT and CDR2 SNEGSKA (reference sequence). The CDR3 runs to 14 residues. CDR3 protein: CSARDQRGSYEQYF. The CDR3 DNA is TGCAGTGCTAGAGATCAGAGGGGTTCCTACGAGCAGTACTTC.